This is a list of T cell receptor beta chains from one sample in a study of blood T cell repertoires in COVID-19. The method was immunoSEQ multiplex PCR; TCRdb's version includes in-frame clones alone and lacks a portion of them. The data contain 180,000 or so clones, under 80% of them seen just once; the ten biggest clones take up roughly 12%. The sequencing sample was made of peripheral blood. These receptors originate from a man aged 50-60 years who had recovered from COVID-19. CDR3s include the opening cysteine and the closing phenylalanine or tryptophan. Each record gives: J gene, D gene, clone size, V gene, CDR3 DNA, CDR3 protein. The D gene is left open where the match is weak. Some rows have no size entry. The others give once, few or many, or a class for an expanded clone.

J gene: TRBJ2-7; D gene: TRBD2; clone size: .; V gene: TRBV15; CDR3 DNA: TGTGCCACCAGCAGTTCGGGAGGGACCTCCTACGAGCAGTACTTC; CDR3 protein: CATSSSGGTSYEQYF
J gene: TRBJ1-4; D gene: .; clone size: .; V gene: TRBV19; CDR3 DNA: TGTGCCAGTAGTGTCCAGGGTACGACTAATGAAAAACTGTTTTTT; CDR3 protein: CASSVQGTTNEKLFF
J gene: TRBJ1-5; D gene: .; clone size: .; V gene: TRBV5-1; CDR3 DNA: TGCGCCAGCAGCTTGAGCGCGCTTGGTGGCAATCAGCCCCAGCATTTT; CDR3 protein: CASSLSALGGNQPQHF
J gene: TRBJ2-3; D gene: TRBD1; clone size: .; V gene: TRBV11-3; CDR3 DNA: TGTGCCAGCAGCCGACAGGGGATGACCACAGATACGCAGTATTTT; CDR3 protein: CASSRQGMTTDTQYF
J gene: TRBJ1-1; D gene: .; clone size: .; V gene: TRBV2; CDR3 DNA: TGTGCCAGCTTGCCGGAGTTGAACACTGAAGCTTTCTTT; CDR3 protein: CASLPELNTEAFF
J gene: TRBJ2-4; D gene: TRBD1; clone size: .; V gene: TRBV6-5; CDR3 DNA: TGTGCCAGCAGTTCCCCGGGACAGGAAAACATTCAGTACTTC; CDR3 protein: CASSSPGQENIQYF
J gene: TRBJ2-1; D gene: TRBD2; clone size: .; V gene: TRBV18; CDR3 DNA: TGTGCCAGCTCACGGGAGGCGGGAGCTATAGTTAATGAGCAGTTCTTC; CDR3 protein: CASSREAGAIVNEQFF
J gene: TRBJ1-5; D gene: .; clone size: .; V gene: TRBV12-3/TRBV12-4; CDR3 DNA: TGTGCCAGCATGCGGGACAATCAGCCCCAGCATTTT; CDR3 protein: CASMRDNQPQHF
J gene: TRBJ2-1; D gene: TRBD2; clone size: .; V gene: TRBV27; CDR3 DNA: TGTGCCAGCAGGCAGGGACTAGCGGGCGATGAGCAGTTCTTC; CDR3 protein: CASRQGLAGDEQFF
J gene: TRBJ1-1; D gene: .; clone size: few; V gene: TRBV10-3; CDR3 DNA: TGTGCCATCAGTGGCGCCGAAAGGAACACTGAAGCTTTCTTT; CDR3 protein: CAISGAERNTEAFF
J gene: TRBJ1-6; D gene: .; clone size: .; V gene: TRBV28; CDR3 DNA: TGTGCCAGCAGTTTACAGGGGAGAGATTCACCCCTCCACTTT; CDR3 protein: CASSLQGRDSPLHF
J gene: TRBJ1-5; D gene: .; clone size: .; V gene: TRBV19; CDR3 DNA: TGTGCCACTCATCCCCTCTATCTAAATCAGCCCCAGCATTTT; CDR3 protein: CATHPLYLNQPQHF
J gene: TRBJ2-7; D gene: .; clone size: few; V gene: TRBV23-1; CDR3 DNA: TGCGCCAGCAGTCAACGCGGCAGGGGCTCTCCGTACTTC; CDR3 protein: CASSQRGRGSPYF
J gene: TRBJ2-1; D gene: .; clone size: .; V gene: TRBV9; CDR3 DNA: TGTGCCAGCAGCGTAGCTTCGGGAGTGGGAAACAATGAGCAGTTCTTC; CDR3 protein: CASSVASGVGNNEQFF
J gene: TRBJ2-3; D gene: TRBD2; clone size: .; V gene: TRBV7-6; CDR3 DNA: TGTGCCAGCAGTTCCGGACTAGCGGGATCAGATACGCAGTATTTT; CDR3 protein: CASSSGLAGSDTQYF
J gene: TRBJ2-5; D gene: TRBD1; clone size: .; V gene: TRBV7-2; CDR3 DNA: TGTGCCAGCAGCCGTGGACAGGGTTCATGGGAGACCCAGTACTTC; CDR3 protein: CASSRGQGSWETQYF
J gene: TRBJ2-7; D gene: .; clone size: .; V gene: TRBV4-1; CDR3 DNA: TGCGCCAGCAGCCAATCTCCTCGGGGAAGGGGAGGCGAGCAGTACTTC; CDR3 protein: CASSQSPRGRGGEQYF
J gene: TRBJ1-2; D gene: .; clone size: .; V gene: TRBV20-1; CDR3 DNA: TGCAGTGCTAGTGTACGGGATCGCGGCTATGGCTACACCTTC; CDR3 protein: CSASVRDRGYGYTF
J gene: TRBJ1-1; D gene: .; clone size: .; V gene: TRBV9; CDR3 DNA: TGTGCCAGCAGCGTGTCCGTGTCCACTGAAGCTTTCTTT; CDR3 protein: CASSVSVSTEAFF
J gene: TRBJ2-5; D gene: .; clone size: .; V gene: TRBV3-1/TRBV3-2; CDR3 DNA: TGTGCCAGCAGCCAAGACCCCCAGCAAGAGACCCAGTACTTC; CDR3 protein: CASSQDPQQETQYF
J gene: TRBJ2-2; D gene: .; clone size: .; V gene: TRBV10-2; CDR3 DNA: TGCGCCAGCAGTGAGACAGGGGGGGGCACCGGGGAGCTGTTTTTT; CDR3 protein: CASSETGGGTGELFF
J gene: TRBJ2-5; D gene: .; clone size: .; V gene: TRBV11-2; CDR3 DNA: TGTGCCAGCAGCTTCCCGCCTGAGAAGGAGACCCAGTACTTC; CDR3 protein: CASSFPPEKETQYF
J gene: TRBJ2-2; D gene: .; clone size: .; V gene: TRBV7-2; CDR3 DNA: TGTGCCAGCAGCTTAGATGGGGGCAGGAACACCGGGGAGCTGTTTTTT; CDR3 protein: CASSLDGGRNTGELFF
J gene: TRBJ2-7; D gene: TRBD2; clone size: .; V gene: TRBV19; CDR3 DNA: TGTGCCAGTAGTGTGGCTAGCGGGGTCTCCTACGAGCAGTACTTC; CDR3 protein: CASSVASGVSYEQYF